This T cell receptor beta chain is drawn from a study of blood T cell repertoires in COVID-19. Whole-study context: Acute and convalescent COVID-19 samples came from the United States, Italy and Spain. Nucleic acid was either cDNA or gDNA, and it came from T cells, B-cell-depleted T cells, or PBMCs.

Sequencing used immunoSEQ multiplex PCR; TCRdb keeps in-frame clones, though not all of them. The sample consists of approximately 230,000 clones, approximately 84% of them appearing once. Germline V CDR1 and CDR2: GTSNPN, SVGIG (reference sequence). The junction had 4 bases not matched to a gene; V was cut back by 5 bases and J by 7 bases. This CDR3 contains 12 residues. Living in about two dozen US areas, the participants were between 18 and 89 years of age. Either two negative PCRs, clearance, or symptom resolution qualified Cohort 3 donors as recovered. The chain recombines TRBV30 with TRBJ1-2; 10 nucleotides match TRBD1. This TCR was sampled from a man aged 40-50 years who had recovered from COVID-19. Sequencing was done on a sample of PBMCs or T cells enriched from blood (not recorded which). The CDR3 DNA reads TGTGCCTGGGGACAGGGGGTAGGTGGCTACACCTTC. Translated: CAWGQGVGGYTF. Drawing the rest from reference TRBV30 and TRBJ1-2, the complete variable domain is SQTIHQWPATLVQPVGSPLSLECTVEGTSNPNLYWYRQAAGRGLQLLFYSVGIGQISSEVPQNLSASRPQDRQFILSSKKLLLSDSGFYLCAWGQGVGGYTFGSGTRLTVV.